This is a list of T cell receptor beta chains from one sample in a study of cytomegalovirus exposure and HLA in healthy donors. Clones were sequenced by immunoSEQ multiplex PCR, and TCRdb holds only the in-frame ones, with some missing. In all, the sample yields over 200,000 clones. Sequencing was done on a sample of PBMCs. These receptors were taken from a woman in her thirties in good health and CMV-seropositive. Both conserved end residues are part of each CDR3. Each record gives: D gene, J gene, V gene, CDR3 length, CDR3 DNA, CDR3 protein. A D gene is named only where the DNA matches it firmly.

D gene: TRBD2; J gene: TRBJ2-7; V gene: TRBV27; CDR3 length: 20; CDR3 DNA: TGTGCCAGCAGTTTTAATGGAGCGGGAGGGCCGCAATTGCACCCCTACGAGCAGTACTTC; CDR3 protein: CASSFNGAGGPQLHPYEQYF
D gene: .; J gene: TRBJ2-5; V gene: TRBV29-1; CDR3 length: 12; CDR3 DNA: TGCAGCATTCGGGAGCCCGGAGAGACCCAGTACTTC; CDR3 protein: CSIREPGETQYF
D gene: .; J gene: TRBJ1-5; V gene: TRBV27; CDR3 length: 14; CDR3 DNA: TGTGCCAGCAGTTTCGGGTGGGGCAATCAGCCCCAGCATTTT; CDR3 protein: CASSFGWGNQPQHF
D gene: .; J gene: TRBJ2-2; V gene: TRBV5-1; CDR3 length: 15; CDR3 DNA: TGCGCCAGCAGCATAGACAGGCCGAACACCGGGGAGCTGTTTTTT; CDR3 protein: CASSIDRPNTGELFF
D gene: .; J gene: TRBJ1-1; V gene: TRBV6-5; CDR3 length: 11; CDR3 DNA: TGTGCCAGCACTGGCGGGACTGAAGCTTTCTTT; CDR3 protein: CASTGGTEAFF
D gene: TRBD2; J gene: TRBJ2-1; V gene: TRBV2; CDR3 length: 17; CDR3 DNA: TGTGCCAGCAGGGGGACTAGCGGGAGCCTCTCCTACAATGAGCAGTTCTTC; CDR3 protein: CASRGTSGSLSYNEQFF
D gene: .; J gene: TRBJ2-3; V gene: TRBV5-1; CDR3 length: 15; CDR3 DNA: TGCGCCAGCAGCTTAGAGGGTAGGTTTGCAGATACGCAGTATTTT; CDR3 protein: CASSLEGRFADTQYF
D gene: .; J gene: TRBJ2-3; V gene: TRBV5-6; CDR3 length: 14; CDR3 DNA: TGTGCCAGCAGCTTGGGCAGGGGCACAGATACGCAGTATTTT; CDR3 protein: CASSLGRGTDTQYF
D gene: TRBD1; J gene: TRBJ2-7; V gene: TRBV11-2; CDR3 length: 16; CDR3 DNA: TGTGCCAGCAGCCAATATAGGGGACAGGGGATGTACGAGCAGTACTTC; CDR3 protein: CASSQYRGQGMYEQYF
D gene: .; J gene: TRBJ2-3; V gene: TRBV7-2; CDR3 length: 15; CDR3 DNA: TGTGCCAGCAGCTTAGGGGACACCTCTAGAGATACGCAGTATTTT; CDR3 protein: CASSLGDTSRDTQYF
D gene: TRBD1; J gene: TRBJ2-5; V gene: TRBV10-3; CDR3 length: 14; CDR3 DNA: TGTGCCATCAGTGCGGGACAGAGTTCAGAGACCCAGTACTTC; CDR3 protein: CAISAGQSSETQYF
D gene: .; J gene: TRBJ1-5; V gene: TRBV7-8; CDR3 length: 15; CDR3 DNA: TGTGCCAGCAGCTTATGGGAGGGTTTGAATCAGCCCCAGCATTTT; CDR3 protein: CASSLWEGLNQPQHF
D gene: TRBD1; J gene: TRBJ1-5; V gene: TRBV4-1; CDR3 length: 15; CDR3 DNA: TGCGCCAGCAGCCGGGAGGACAGGGCTTCTTATCCCCAGCATTTT; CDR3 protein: CASSREDRASYPQHF
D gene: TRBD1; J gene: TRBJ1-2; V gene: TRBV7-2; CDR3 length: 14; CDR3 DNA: TGTGCCAGCAGCTTAGGACAGGGGTTCTATGGCTACACCTTC; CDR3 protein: CASSLGQGFYGYTF
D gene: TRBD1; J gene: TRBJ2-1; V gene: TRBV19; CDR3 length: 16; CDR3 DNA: TGTGCCAGTAGTCTACTAGGGACAGGGTTTTACAATGAGCAGTTCTTC; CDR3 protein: CASSLLGTGFYNEQFF
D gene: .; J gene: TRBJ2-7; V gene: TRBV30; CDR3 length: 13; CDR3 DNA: TGTGCCTGGAGCTCGCGAAATTTCTACGAGCAGTACTTC; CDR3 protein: CAWSSRNFYEQYF
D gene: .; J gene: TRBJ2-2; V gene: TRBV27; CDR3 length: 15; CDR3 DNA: TGTGCCAGCAGTTTAGGAGGTCTACCCACCGGGGAGCTGTTTTTT; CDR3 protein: CASSLGGLPTGELFF
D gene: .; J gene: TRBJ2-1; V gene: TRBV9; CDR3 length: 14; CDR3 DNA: TGTGCCAGCAGCGTAGTGGACAGATACAATGAGCAGTTCTTC; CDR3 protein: CASSVVDRYNEQFF
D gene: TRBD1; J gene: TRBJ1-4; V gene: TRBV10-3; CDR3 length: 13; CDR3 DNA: TGTGCCATCAGTGGGGACAGCCCCCTAAAACTGTTTTTT; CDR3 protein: CAISGDSPLKLFF
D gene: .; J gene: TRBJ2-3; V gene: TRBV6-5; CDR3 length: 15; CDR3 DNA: TGTGCCAGCAGTTATTCACCCCAGGGAACAGATACGCAGTATTTT; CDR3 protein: CASSYSPQGTDTQYF
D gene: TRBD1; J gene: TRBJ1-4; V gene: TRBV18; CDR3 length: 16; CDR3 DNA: TGTGCCAGCATCGATCCTTTGGGACAGGGATCTGAAAAACTGTTTTTT; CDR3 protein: CASIDPLGQGSEKLFF
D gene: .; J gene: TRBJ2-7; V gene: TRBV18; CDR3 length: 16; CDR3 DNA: TGTGCCAGCTCACCCCAGGGTGGCGACCCCTTCTACGAGCAGTACTTC; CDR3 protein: CASSPQGGDPFYEQYF
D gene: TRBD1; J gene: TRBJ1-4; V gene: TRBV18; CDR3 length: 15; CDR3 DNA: TGTGCCAGCTCACCACCGGGACAGCCTAATGAAAAACTGTTTTTT; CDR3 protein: CASSPPGQPNEKLFF
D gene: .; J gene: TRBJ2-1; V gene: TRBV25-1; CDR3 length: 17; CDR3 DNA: TGTGCCAGCAGTGAATATCTGGATTCGCGGGTGGACAATGAGCAGTTCTTC; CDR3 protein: CASSEYLDSRVDNEQFF
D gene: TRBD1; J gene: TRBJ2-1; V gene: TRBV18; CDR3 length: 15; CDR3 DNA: TGTGCCAGCTCACCGCCGGGACAGGGGGCAGGTGAGCAGTTCTTC; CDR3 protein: CASSPPGQGAGEQFF
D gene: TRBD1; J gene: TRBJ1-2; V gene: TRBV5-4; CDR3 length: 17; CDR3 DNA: TGTGCCAGCAGCTTGGATGCCGGGACAGGTGGTGGCTATGGCTACACCTTC; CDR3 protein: CASSLDAGTGGGYGYTF